Below, 29 T cell receptor beta chains from the same sample are listed, as sequenced in a study of Ad26.COV2.S vaccination and SARS-CoV-2 variants. Data came from immunoSEQ multiplex PCR; TCRdb stores just in-frame clones and leaves some out. This sample has about 330,000 clones, with almost 90% found just once. Treatment reported: some 20 received Ad26.COV2.S at low or high dose, single or two shots; about 5 received placebo; per-sample allocation not given. Day 63 after the first vaccine or placebo injection was the time point for sampling. Sequencing used peripheral blood, obtained in a trial of Ad26.COV2.S vaccine versus placebo. These receptors all come from a person aged 18-65 years who received the Ad26.COV2.S COVID-19 vaccine or a placebo.

The chain joins TRBV11-2 to TRBJ2-7; D tentatively fits TRBD1 or TRBD2 (5 bases each). The CDR3 length is 15 residues. The V end was cut by 4 bases, the J end by 4 bases, with 17 bases between. Germline V gene lookup returns CDR1 SGHAT and CDR2 FQNNGV. As DNA, the CDR3 is TGTGCCAGCAGCTCGCAGACACGCGAGGGGTACGAGCAGTACTTC. Amino acids: CASSSQTREGYEQYF.

This clone was observed a single time. This sequence joins TRBV5-1 and TRBJ2-7; D is uncertain. The CDR3 length is 13 residues. Germline loops: CDR1 SGHRS, CDR2 YFSETQ. V was shortened by 0 bases and J by 4 bases, with 8 bases between the two germline ends. The CDR3: CASSLEFGYEQYF. The CDR3 DNA reads as TGCGCCAGCAGCTTGGAATTCGGGTACGAGCAGTACTTC. The full variable domain, completed using reference TRBV5-1 and TRBJ2-7, is KAGVTQTPRYLIKTRGQQVTLSCSPISGHRSVSWYQQTPGQGLQFLFEYFSETQRNKGNFPGRFSGRQFSNSRSEMNVSTLELGDSALYLCASSLEFGYEQYFGPGTRLTVT.

The chain uses TRBV5-1 and TRBJ2-1; 11 positions match TRBD2. This CDR3 is 15 amino acids long. The J segment lost 6 bases and the V segment lost 2 bases, leaving 4 bases of the junction unmatched. CDR1 is SGHRS and CDR2 is YFSETQ in the germline V gene. DNA of the CDR3: TGCGCCAGCAGCTTTACTAGCGGGAGTTTCAATGAGCAGTTCTTC. Residues: CASSFTSGSFNEQFF. The whole variable domain, filled in from reference TRBV5-1 and TRBJ2-1, reads KAGVTQTPRYLIKTRGQQVTLSCSPISGHRSVSWYQQTPGQGLQFLFEYFSETQRNKGNFPGRFSGRQFSNSRSEMNVSTLELGDSALYLCASSFTSGSFNEQFFGPGTRLTVL.

V gene TRBV2 combines with J gene TRBJ2-5; 10 bases fit TRBD1. Trimming at V came to 6 bases and at J to 3 bases, leaving 7 bases not matched to a gene. The germline gives CDR1 SNHLY, CDR2 FYNNEI. CDR3 length: 15 residues. CDR3 sequence (DNA): TGTGCCAGCAGGGACGCCGGGACAGGGGAAGAGACCCAGTACTTC. As protein: CASRDAGTGEETQYF.

The V gene is TRBV3-1 (or the pseudogene TRBV3-2), the J gene TRBJ2-5; D remains unclear. Germline V CDR1 and CDR2: LGHDT, YNNKEL (reference sequence). Trimming left V 5 bases short and J 5 bases short, with 18 bases between. The CDR3 is 15 amino acids. The chain's CDR3 is CASSATTMDRETQYF. The CDR3 region has the DNA TGTGCCAGCAGCGCTACTACAATGGACCGGGAGACCCAGTACTTC.

This clone was seen only once. This chain connects TRBV12-5 to TRBJ1-4; D gene uncertain. V gave up 4 bases and J gave up 0 bases, with 6 bases separating them. The CDR3 sequence is 14 residues long. CDR1 and CDR2 from the germline V gene are LGHNT and FRNRAP. CDR3: CASGSTATNEKLFF. For the CDR3, the DNA is TGTGCTAGTGGTTCGACGGCAACTAATGAAAAACTGTTTTTT.

The chain uses TRBV6-5 and TRBJ1-3; D gene uncertain. Germline V CDR1 and CDR2: MNHEY, SVGAGI. This CDR3 comprises 15 residues. Trimming cost V 4 bases and J 1 base, with 11 bases left between them. CDR3 amino acids: CASSSTGQSGNTIYF. The CDR3 DNA is TGTGCCAGCAGTTCAACGGGCCAATCTGGAAACACCATATATTTT.

This rearrangement joins TRBV4-3 to TRBJ2-3, with D possibly being TRBD2 (5 bases). Germline assignment: CDR1 LGHNA and CDR2 YSLEER. The CDR3 consists of 18 residues. V lost 1 base and J lost 2, with 19 bases in between. The CDR3 spells CASSQGGPLVGVTDTQYF. The CDR3 DNA reads as TGCGCCAGCAGCCAAGGAGGGCCTTTAGTTGGGGTCACAGATACGCAGTATTTT.

This rearrangement joins TRBV6-5 to TRBJ2-3, with 8 positions matching TRBD2. Trimming at V came to 2 bases and at J to 1 base, leaving 2 bases not matched to a gene. This CDR3 region has 15 residues. Per the germline V gene, CDR1 is MNHEY and CDR2 is SVGAGI. CDR3 coding DNA: TGTGCCAGCAGTTACCCGGGGGGGGGCACAGATACGCAGTATTTT. Amino acid sequence: CASSYPGGGTDTQYF.

The chain combines TRBV7-9 with TRBJ2-5; the match to TRBD2 covers 8 bases. The CDR3 has 17 residues. The V and J ends lost 3 bases and 4 bases, in that order; junction bases with no gene match: 13. Looked up from germline, CDR1 is SEHNR and CDR2 is FQNEAQ (reference sequence). This chain's CDR3 is CASSFALSGGGGETQYF. CDR3 coding DNA: TGTGCCAGCAGCTTCGCGTTAAGCGGGGGCGGAGGAGAGACCCAGTACTTC.

A single count supports this clone. This chain uses TRBV12-3 or TRBV12-4 with TRBJ2-2; D is perhaps TRBD1 (6 bases). The V end was cut by 6 bases, the J end by 5 bases, with 10 bases between. The CDR3 covers 13 residues. The CDR3 coding sequence is TGTGCCAGCAGCCTTAGGGGGACCGGGGAGCTGTTTTTT. Translated, it gives CASSLRGTGELFF.

V and J are TRBV3-1 (or the pseudogene TRBV3-2) and TRBJ2-2, with D perhaps given as TRBD1 or TRBD2 (6 bases each). The CDR3 runs 15 residues. The germline gives CDR1 LGHDT, CDR2 YNNKEL (reference sequence). The V and J ends lost 3 bases and 9 bases respectively, with 17 bases between them. Here the CDR3 DNA reads TGTGCCAGCAGCCAGGAGGGGGTACGGGATAGGGAGCTGTTTTTT. This sequence encodes CASSQEGVRDRELFF.

The J gene is TRBJ1-1, the V gene TRBV24-1; D is possibly TRBD1 (5 bases). This CDR3 region has 17 residues. Between the trimmed V and J ends, which lost 5 bases and 0 bases, there was a span of 18 bases. Germline CDR1 and CDR2: KGHDR and SFDVKD. This chain's CDR3 is CATSGQRRTGLNTEAFF. For the CDR3, the DNA is TGTGCCACCAGTGGACAAAGACGAACAGGTTTGAACACTGAAGCTTTCTTT.

This clone came up once. Other DNA sequences in the same sample also yield this CDR3. V gene TRBV18 combines with J gene TRBJ1-5; 8 positions match TRBD1. This CDR3 comprises 14 residues. CDR1 and CDR2 from the germline V gene are KGHSH and LQKENI. Trimming at V came to 6 bases and at J to 4 bases, leaving 5 bases not matched to a gene. The CDR3 region is CASSPTGGNQPQHF. In DNA, the CDR3 is TGTGCCAGCTCTCCCACAGGGGGAAATCAGCCCCAGCATTTT.

V is TRBV5-1 and J is TRBJ2-1, with D perhaps given as TRBD1 or TRBD2 (5 bases each). Germline CDR1 SGHRS, CDR2 YFSETQ. The V end was cut by 0 bases, the J end by 9 bases, with 19 bases between. The CDR3 runs 16 residues. CDR3 amino acids: CASSLEIAGSLREQFF. DNA of the CDR3: TGCGCCAGCAGCTTGGAGATAGCAGGGAGTCTTCGTGAGCAGTTCTTC.

The chain joins TRBV27 to TRBJ1-4, with 7 bases identical to TRBD1. The V gene's germline CDR1 is MNHEY and CDR2 SMNVEV (reference sequence). Trimming at V came to 6 bases and at J to 4 bases, leaving 8 bases not matched to a gene. CDR3 length: 15 residues. The CDR3 DNA reads as TGTGCCAGCAGGCCTGGGACAGTTAGTAATGAAAAACTGTTTTTT. As protein: CASRPGTVSNEKLFF.

V gene TRBV9 combines with J gene TRBJ1-4, with TRBD1 as a possible D gene (6 bases). Germline loops: CDR1 SGDLS, CDR2 YYNGEE. The CDR3 extends over 15 amino acids. Deletions cut 4 bases from V and 3 bases from J, with 13 bases between. The chain's CDR3 is CASSSTWGPNEKLFF. The CDR3 nucleotides read TGTGCCAGCAGCTCGACCTGGGGGCCTAATGAAAAACTGTTTTTT.

This rearrangement joins TRBV24-1 to TRBJ1-5, with 7 bases matching TRBD1. The CDR3 consists of 14 residues. V trimming: 3 bases; J trimming: 4 bases; junction bases outside the gene matches: 2. CDR1 KGHDR and CDR2 SFDVKD come from the germline V gene. The CDR3 region has the DNA TGTGCCACCAGTGATGGACAGGATAATCAGCCCCAGCATTTT. Encoded protein: CATSDGQDNQPQHF.

The chain recombines TRBV3-1 (or the pseudogene TRBV3-2) with TRBJ2-1, with a tentative D call TRBD2 (5 bases). The CDR3 consists of 16 residues. Germline CDR1 and CDR2: LGHDT and YNNKEL (reference sequence). V was cut by 0 bases and J by 7 bases, with 16 bases left in between. CDR3 sequence reads: CASSQDLMRLMNEQFF. The CDR3 coding sequence is TGTGCCAGCAGCCAAGATCTAATGAGACTAATGAATGAGCAGTTCTTC.

This clone showed up just a few times. Here the CDR3 reads CASSYSSGTTGELFF. For the CDR3, the DNA is TGTGCCAGCAGTTACTCCTCCGGCACTACCGGGGAGCTGTTTTTT. This rearrangement joins TRBV6-5 to TRBJ2-2; D is unclear. Germline CDR1 and CDR2: MNHEY and SVGAGI. The CDR3 sequence is 15 residues long. The V gene lost 0 bases and the J gene lost 5 bases, with 10 bases spanning the gap.

The gene calls are TRBV4-3 and TRBJ2-5; D perhaps matches TRBD2 (6 bases). CDR3 length equals 15 residues. CDR1 and CDR2 from the germline V gene are LGHNA and YSLEER. Trimming stripped 0 bases from V and 2 bases from J, with 10 bases between. The CDR3 is CASSQDPGGQETQYF. Written as DNA, the CDR3 is TGCGCCAGCAGCCAAGACCCAGGAGGGCAAGAGACCCAGTACTTC.

This clone was recorded only once. The chain joins TRBV2 to TRBJ1-2; unclear D gene. The germline V and J ends were trimmed by 6 bases and 14 bases, with 16 bases remaining between them. The CDR3 contains 11 residues. From germline, CDR1 is SNHLY and CDR2 FYNNEI. CDR3 coding DNA: TGTGCCAGCAGCGAGGTGGTGGAGAAGACCTTC. Translating gives CASSEVVEKTF.

This chain joins TRBV5-1 and TRBJ1-1; unclear D gene. Germline V CDR1 and CDR2: SGHRS, YFSETQ. Trimming took off 2 bases at V and 1 base at J, with 9 bases between the two ends. This CDR3 has 14 residues. CDR3 in amino acids: CASSFLSPNTEAFF. DNA of the CDR3: TGCGCCAGCAGCTTTCTTAGTCCGAACACTGAAGCTTTCTTT.

The count of this clone is one. The CDR3 sequence: CASSLPTVNYGYTF. The CDR3 DNA follows: TGTGCCAGCAGTCTCCCGACAGTAAACTATGGCTACACCTTC. The rearrangement joins TRBV28 to TRBJ1-2; D perhaps matches TRBD1 (5 bases). V lost 5 bases and J lost 2, with 12 bases in between. This CDR3 has 14 amino acids. Germline loops: CDR1 MDHEN, CDR2 SYDVKM.

CDR3 residues: CASSFWTGNTGELFF. CDR3 nucleotide sequence: TGTGCCAGCAGCTTTTGGACAGGGAACACCGGGGAGCTGTTTTTT. The chain is built from TRBV7-9 and TRBJ2-2; 7 bases line up with TRBD1. This CDR3 has 15 amino acids. V was clipped by 3 bases and J by 1 base; unmatched bases: 2. Germline values: CDR1 SEHNR, CDR2 FQNEAQ (reference sequence). The variable domain in full, completed from reference TRBV7-9 and TRBJ2-2, reads DTGVSQNPRHKITKRGQNVTFRCDPISEHNRLYWYRQTLGQGPEFLTYFQNEAQLEKSRLLSDRFSAERPKGSFSTLEIQRTEQGDSAMYLCASSFWTGNTGELFFGEGSRLTVL.

This chain connects TRBV7-8 to TRBJ1-2; 12 positions match TRBD1. The CDR3 totals 17 residues. Germline CDR1 SGHVS, CDR2 FQNEAQ. Germline trimming cut 1 base from V and 4 bases from J; bases unmatched to any gene: 7. CDR3 in DNA: TGTGCCAGCAGCTTAGAGGGGGACAGGGGGCTCTTCTATGGCTACACCTTC. The encoded protein is CASSLEGDRGLFYGYTF.

The chain joins TRBV19 to TRBJ1-1, with 7 bases fitting TRBD1. Germline V CDR1 and CDR2: LNHDA, SQIVND (reference sequence). V was pared by 4 bases and J by 0 bases, with 5 bases of the junction left unmatched. This CDR3 is 15 amino acids long. The CDR3, as DNA: TGTGCCAGTAGTACTGCCGGGACAGTGAACACTGAAGCTTTCTTT. The encoded protein is CASSTAGTVNTEAFF.

DNA for the CDR3: TGTGCCAGCAGCGTATCGGGCTCCCCGAGCTCCTACGAGCAGTACTTC. As protein: CASSVSGSPSSYEQYF. The chain carries TRBV9 and TRBJ2-7; D not certain. V lost 1 base and J 0 bases, leaving 14 bases between the germline ends. This CDR3 is built from 16 residues. Per germline, CDR1 SGDLS and CDR2 YYNGEE. The whole variable domain, filled in from reference TRBV9 and TRBJ2-7, reads DSGVTQTPKHLITATGQRVTLRCSPRSGDLSVYWYQQSLDQGLQFLIQYYNGEERAKGNILERFSAQQFPDLHSELNLSSLELGDSALYFCASSVSGSPSSYEQYFGPGTRLTVT.

CDR3 in amino acids: CASSVVWESTDTQYF. In nucleotides, the CDR3 is TGTGCCAGCAGCGTAGTCTGGGAGTCCACAGATACGCAGTATTTT. The chain links TRBV9 to TRBJ2-3; TRBD2 might be the D (5 bases). The CDR3 is made up of 15 amino acids. The germline gives CDR1 SGDLS, CDR2 YYNGEE. The V gene lost 0 bases and the J gene lost 2 bases, with 10 bases spanning the gap.